This T cell receptor beta chain comes out of a study of T cells in Graves' hyperthyroidism and ophthalmopathy. CDR1 SGHNT and CDR2 YYREEE come from the germline V gene (reference sequence). This CDR3 is 13 amino acids long. V lost 2 bases and J lost 6; bases outside the gene matches: 3. Uncontrolled infection, other autoimmune disease, pregnancy and lactation each barred patients from inclusion. This clonotype has a count of ten or more. RNA transcripts were the template for amplifying TCR beta CDR3 regions. The HTBI set primed first-round TCR CDR3 RT-PCR. TCRdb analysed the multiplex PCR reads with MiXCR anew, one entry per CDR3 protein. The table records 330,000 or so distinct CDR3 sequences, around 18% of them present only once.

The clonotype originates from a woman between 35 and 50 years old with Graves' ophthalmopathy. Sequenced sample: blood. The chain links TRBV5-4 to TRBJ2-7; TRBD1 agrees at 9 bases. CDR3: CASSLQGAAEQYF. CDR3 sequence (DNA): TGTGCCAGCAGCTTACAGGGGGCGGCCGAGCAGTACTTC.